This T cell receptor (beta chain) derives from a study of blood T cell repertoires in COVID-19. Whole-study context: Acute and convalescent COVID-19 samples came from the United States, Italy and Spain. PBMCs, B-cell-depleted T cells, or T cells were the source of the cDNA or gDNA that made up the material.

Methods used by the authors: Amplifying reference gene primers gave estimates of nucleated cell counts. Sequencing was performed with immunoSEQ multiplex PCR; in TCRdb, only in-frame clones are kept and a portion is missing. That table furnishes V, J and clone size, whereas the DNA furnished D and trimming. The sample has about 90,000 clones, over 75% seen once; the top ten hold around 27%. Germline assignment: CDR1 ENHRY and CDR2 SYGVKD. This CDR3 region has 18 residues. J was trimmed by 0 bases and V by 11 bases; bases with no gene match: 16. The sequenced material came from peripheral blood. The receptor was isolated from an elderly man with active or convalescent COVID-19. The chain joins TRBV10-3 to TRBJ2-2; 9 bases agree with TRBD1. DNA of the CDR3: TGTGCCCCAGGGGGACCAATCGGGACAGGGACGAACACCGGGGAGCTGTTTTTT. This gives the protein CAPGGPIGTGTNTGELFF.